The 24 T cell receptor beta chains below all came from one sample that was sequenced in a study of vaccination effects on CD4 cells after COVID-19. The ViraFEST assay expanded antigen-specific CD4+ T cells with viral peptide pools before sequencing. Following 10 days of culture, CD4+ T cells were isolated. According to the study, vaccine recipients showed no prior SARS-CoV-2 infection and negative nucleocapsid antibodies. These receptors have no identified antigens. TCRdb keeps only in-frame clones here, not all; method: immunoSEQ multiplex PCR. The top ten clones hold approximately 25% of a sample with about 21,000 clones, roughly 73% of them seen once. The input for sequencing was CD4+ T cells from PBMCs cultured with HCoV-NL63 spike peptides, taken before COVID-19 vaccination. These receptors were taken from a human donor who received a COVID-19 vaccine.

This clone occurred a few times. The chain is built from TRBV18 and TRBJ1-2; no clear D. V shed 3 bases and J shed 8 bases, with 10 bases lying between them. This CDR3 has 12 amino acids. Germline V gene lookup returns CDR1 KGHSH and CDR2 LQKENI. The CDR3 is CASSPGVVGYTF. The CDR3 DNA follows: TGTGCCAGCTCACCCGGGGTCGTCGGCTACACCTTC.

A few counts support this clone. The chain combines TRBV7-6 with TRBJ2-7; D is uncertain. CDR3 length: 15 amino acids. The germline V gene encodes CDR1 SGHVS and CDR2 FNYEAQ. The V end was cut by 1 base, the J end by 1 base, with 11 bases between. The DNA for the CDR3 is TGTGCCAGCAGCTTAGAGAGAGGCTTTTCCTACGAGCAGTACTTC. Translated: CASSLERGFSYEQYF.

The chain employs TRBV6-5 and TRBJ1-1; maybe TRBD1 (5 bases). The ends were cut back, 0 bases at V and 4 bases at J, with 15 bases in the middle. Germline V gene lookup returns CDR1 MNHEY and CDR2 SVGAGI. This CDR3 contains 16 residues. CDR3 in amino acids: CASSYSKGVKTTEAFF. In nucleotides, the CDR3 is TGTGCCAGCAGTTACTCGAAAGGGGTTAAAACCACTGAAGCTTTCTTT.

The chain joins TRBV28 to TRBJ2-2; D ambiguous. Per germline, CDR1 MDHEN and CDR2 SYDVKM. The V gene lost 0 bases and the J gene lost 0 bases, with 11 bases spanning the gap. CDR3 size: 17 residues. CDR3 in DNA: TGTGCCAGCAGTTTATGGGGCAGGCTAACGAACACCGGGGAGCTGTTTTTT. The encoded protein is CASSLWGRLTNTGELFF. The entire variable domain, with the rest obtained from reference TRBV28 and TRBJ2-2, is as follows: DVKVTQSSRYLVKRTGEKVFLECVQDMDHENMFWYRQDPGLGLRLIYFSYDVKMKEKGDIPEGYSVSREKKERFSLILESASTNQTSMYLCASSLWGRLTNTGELFFGEGSRLTVL.

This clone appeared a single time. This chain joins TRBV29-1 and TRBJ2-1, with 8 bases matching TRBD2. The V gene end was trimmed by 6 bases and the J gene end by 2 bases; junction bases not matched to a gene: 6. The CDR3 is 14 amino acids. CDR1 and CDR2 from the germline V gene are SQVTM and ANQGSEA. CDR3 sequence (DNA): TGCAGCGTGGTCCCGGGACTAGCCTACAATGAGCAGTTCTTC. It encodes CSVVPGLAYNEQFF.

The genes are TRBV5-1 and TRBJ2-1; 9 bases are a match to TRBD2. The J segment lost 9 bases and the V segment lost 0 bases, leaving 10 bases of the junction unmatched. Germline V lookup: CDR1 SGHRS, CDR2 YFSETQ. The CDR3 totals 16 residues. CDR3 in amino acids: CASSLEMAGGAGEQFF. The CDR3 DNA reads TGCGCCAGCAGCTTGGAGATGGCGGGGGGGGCGGGTGAGCAGTTCTTC.

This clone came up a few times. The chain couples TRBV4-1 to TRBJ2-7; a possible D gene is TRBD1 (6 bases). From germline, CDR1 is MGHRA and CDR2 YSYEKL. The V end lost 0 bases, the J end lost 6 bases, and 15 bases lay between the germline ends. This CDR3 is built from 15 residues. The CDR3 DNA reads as TGCGCCAGCAGCCAAGACGGGGCAGGGGCGGCCGAGCAGTACTTC. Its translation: CASSQDGAGAAEQYF.

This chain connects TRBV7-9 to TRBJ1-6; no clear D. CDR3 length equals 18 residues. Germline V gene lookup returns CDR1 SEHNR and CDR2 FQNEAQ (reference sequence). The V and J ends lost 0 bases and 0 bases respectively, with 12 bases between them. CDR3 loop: CASSLARATFSYNSPLHF. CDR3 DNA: TGTGCCAGCAGCTTAGCGCGGGCCACCTTCTCCTATAATTCACCCCTCCACTTT.

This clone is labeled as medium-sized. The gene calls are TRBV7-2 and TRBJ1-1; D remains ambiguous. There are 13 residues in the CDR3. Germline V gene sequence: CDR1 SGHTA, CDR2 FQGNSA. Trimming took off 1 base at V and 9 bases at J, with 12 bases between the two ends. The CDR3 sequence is CASSLEQNQQAFF. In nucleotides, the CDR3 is TGTGCCAGCAGCTTAGAACAGAATCAACAAGCTTTCTTT.

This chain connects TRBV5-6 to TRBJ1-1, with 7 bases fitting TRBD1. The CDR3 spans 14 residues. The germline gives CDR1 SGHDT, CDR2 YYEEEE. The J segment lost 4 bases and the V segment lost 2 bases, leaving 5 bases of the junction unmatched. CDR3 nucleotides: TGTGCCAGCAGCTTTGGGGCAGGGGGCACTGAAGCTTTCTTT. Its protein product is CASSFGAGGTEAFF.

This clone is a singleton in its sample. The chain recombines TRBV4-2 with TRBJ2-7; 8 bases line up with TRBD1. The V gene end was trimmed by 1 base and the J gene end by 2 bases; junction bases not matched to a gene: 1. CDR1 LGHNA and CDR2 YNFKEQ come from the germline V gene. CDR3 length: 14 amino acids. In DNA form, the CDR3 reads TGTGCCAGCAGCCAAGCGGACAGGGCCTACGAGCAGTACTTC. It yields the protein CASSQADRAYEQYF.

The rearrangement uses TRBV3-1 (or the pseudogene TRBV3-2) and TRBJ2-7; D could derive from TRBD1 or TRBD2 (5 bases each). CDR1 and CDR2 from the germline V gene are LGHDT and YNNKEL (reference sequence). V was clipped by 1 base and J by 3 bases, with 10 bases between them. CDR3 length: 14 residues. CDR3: CASSQGDRIYEQYF. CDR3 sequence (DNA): TGTGCCAGCAGCCAAGGGGACCGGATCTACGAGCAGTACTTC.

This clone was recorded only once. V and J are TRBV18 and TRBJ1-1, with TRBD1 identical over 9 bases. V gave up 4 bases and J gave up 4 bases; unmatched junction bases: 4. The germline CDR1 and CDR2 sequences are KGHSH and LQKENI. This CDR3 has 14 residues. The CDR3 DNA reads TGTGCCAGCTCACGAGAGACAGGGGGCACTGAAGCTTTCTTT. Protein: CASSRETGGTEAFF.

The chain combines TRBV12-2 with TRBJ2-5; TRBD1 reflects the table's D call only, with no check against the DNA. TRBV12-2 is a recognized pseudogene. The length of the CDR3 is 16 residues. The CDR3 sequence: CASRLPAGTGKETQYF. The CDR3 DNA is TGTGCAAGTCGCTTACCAGCCGGGACAGGGAAAGAGACCCAGTACTTC.

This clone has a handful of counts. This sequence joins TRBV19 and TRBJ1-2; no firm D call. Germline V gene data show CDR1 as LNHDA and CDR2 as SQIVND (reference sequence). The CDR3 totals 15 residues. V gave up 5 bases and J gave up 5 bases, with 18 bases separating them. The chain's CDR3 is CASSDGVRTLYGYTF. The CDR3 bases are TGTGCCAGTAGTGACGGGGTGAGGACCCTATATGGCTACACCTTC.

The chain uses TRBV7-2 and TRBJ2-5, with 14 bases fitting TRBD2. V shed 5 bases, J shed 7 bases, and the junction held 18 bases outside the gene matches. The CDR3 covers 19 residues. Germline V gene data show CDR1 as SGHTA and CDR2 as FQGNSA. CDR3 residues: CASSPKLATSGGAWGTQYF. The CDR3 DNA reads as TGTGCCAGCAGCCCCAAGCTGGCGACTAGCGGGGGGGCCTGGGGGACCCAGTACTTC.

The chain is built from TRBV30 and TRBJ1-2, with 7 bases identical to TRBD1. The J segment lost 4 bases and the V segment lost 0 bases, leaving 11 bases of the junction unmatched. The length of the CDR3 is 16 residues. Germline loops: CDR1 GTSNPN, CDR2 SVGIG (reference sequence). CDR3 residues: CAWSVRGQGGIYGYTF. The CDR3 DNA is TGTGCCTGGAGTGTACGGGGGCAGGGGGGTATCTATGGCTACACCTTC.

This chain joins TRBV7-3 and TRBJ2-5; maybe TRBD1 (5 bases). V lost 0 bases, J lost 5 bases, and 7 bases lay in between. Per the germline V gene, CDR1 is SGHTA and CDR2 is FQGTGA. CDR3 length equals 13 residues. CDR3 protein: CASSLTPGETQYF. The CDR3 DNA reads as TGTGCCAGCAGCTTAACCCCAGGGGAGACCCAGTACTTC.

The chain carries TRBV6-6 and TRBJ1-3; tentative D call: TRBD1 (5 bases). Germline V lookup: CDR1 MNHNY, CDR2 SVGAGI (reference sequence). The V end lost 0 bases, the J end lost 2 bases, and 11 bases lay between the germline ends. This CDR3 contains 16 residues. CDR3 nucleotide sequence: TGTGCCAGCAGTTACTCCGGGGGTATCGCTGGAAACACCATATATTTT. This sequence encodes CASSYSGGIAGNTIYF.

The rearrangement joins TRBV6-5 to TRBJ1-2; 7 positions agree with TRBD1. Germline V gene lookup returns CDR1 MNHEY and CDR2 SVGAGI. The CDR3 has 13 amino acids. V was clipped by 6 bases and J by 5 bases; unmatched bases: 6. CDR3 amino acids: CASSRTGAYGYTF. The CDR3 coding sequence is TGTGCCAGCAGCCGAACAGGGGCTTATGGCTACACCTTC.

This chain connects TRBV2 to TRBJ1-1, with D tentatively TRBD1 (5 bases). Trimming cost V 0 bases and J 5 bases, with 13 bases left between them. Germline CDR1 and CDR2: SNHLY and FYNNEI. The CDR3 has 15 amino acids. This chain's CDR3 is CASSEARGWRTEAFF. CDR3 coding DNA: TGTGCCAGCAGTGAAGCACGGGGGTGGAGGACTGAAGCTTTCTTT.

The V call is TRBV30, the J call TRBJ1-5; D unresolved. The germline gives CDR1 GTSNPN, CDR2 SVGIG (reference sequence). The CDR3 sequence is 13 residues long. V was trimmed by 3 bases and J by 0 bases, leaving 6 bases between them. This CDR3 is CAWSVSSNQPQHF. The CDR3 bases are TGTGCCTGGAGCGTCAGTAGCAATCAGCCCCAGCATTTT.

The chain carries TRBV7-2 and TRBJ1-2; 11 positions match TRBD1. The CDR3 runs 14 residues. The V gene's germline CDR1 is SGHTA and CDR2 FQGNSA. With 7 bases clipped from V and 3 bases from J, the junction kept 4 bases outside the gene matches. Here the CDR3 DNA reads TGTGCCAGCACCACGGGACAGGGGGACTATGGCTACACCTTC. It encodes CASTTGQGDYGYTF.

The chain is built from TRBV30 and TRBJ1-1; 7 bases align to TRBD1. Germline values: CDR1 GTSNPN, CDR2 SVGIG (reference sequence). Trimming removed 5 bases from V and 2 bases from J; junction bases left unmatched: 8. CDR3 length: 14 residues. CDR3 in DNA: TGTGCCTGGGGACCCGGGACAGATAACACTGAAGCTTTCTTT. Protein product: CAWGPGTDNTEAFF. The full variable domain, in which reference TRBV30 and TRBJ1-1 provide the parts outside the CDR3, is SQTIHQWPATLVQPVGSPLSLECTVEGTSNPNLYWYRQAAGRGLQLLFYSVGIGQISSEVPQNLSASRPQDRQFILSSKKLLLSDSGFYLCAWGPGTDNTEAFFGQGTRLTVV.